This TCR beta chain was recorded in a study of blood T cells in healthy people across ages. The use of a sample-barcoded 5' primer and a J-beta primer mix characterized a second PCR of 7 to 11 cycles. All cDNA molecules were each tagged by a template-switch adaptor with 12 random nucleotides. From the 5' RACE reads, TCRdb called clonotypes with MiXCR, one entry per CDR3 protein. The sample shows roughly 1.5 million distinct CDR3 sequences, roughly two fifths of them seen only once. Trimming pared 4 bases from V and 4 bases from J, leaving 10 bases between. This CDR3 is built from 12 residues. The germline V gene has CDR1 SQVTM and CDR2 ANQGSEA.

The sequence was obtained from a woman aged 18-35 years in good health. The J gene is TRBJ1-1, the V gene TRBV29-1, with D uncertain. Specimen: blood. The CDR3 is CSVAALATEAFF. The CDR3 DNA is TGCAGCGTTGCCGCACTAGCCACTGAAGCTTTCTTT.